Below are 8 T cell receptor beta chains sequenced from a single sample in a study of blood T cell repertoires in COVID-19. TCRdb's copy holds only in-frame clones and misses some; the assay was immunoSEQ multiplex PCR. The table has over 200,000 clones, roughly 87% seen once. Input material: peripheral blood. The receptors here all came from a man in his forties or fifties with active or convalescent COVID-19.

The rearrangement links TRBV3-1 (or the pseudogene TRBV3-2) to TRBJ1-1; a possible D gene is TRBD1 (6 bases). The CDR3 contains 13 residues. The V end was cut by 2 bases, the J end by 14 bases, with 18 bases between. In germline, CDR1 is LGHDT, CDR2 YNNKEL (reference sequence). CDR3 coding DNA: TGTGCCAGCAGCCAATCATTGGGCAGGGGTTCATTCTTT. This sequence encodes CASSQSLGRGSFF.

The chain recombines TRBV7-3 with TRBJ2-7; 7 bases match TRBD1. The CDR3 totals 13 residues. Germline-derived CDR1 and CDR2 are SGHTA and FQGTGA. Trimming took 3 bases from V and 3 from J; bases not matched to a gene: 2. The CDR3 DNA follows: TGTGCCAGCAGCTTCACAGGGGACTACGAGCAGTACTTC. Translating it yields CASSFTGDYEQYF.

The J gene is TRBJ1-5, the V gene TRBV28; D call uncertain. Trimming cost V 1 base and J 0 bases, with 13 bases left between them. The length of the CDR3 is 17 residues. CDR1 MDHEN and CDR2 SYDVKM come from the germline V gene. CDR3 sequence: CASSLFSGQYSNQPQHF. The CDR3 bases are TGTGCCAGCAGTTTATTTAGTGGGCAATATAGCAATCAGCCCCAGCATTTT.

The rearrangement uses TRBV15 and TRBJ1-2; 7 bases align to TRBD1. J was trimmed by 4 bases and V by 6 bases; bases with no gene match: 2. Germline CDR1 LNHNV, CDR2 YYDKDF (reference sequence). The CDR3 sequence is 12 residues long. In DNA, the CDR3 is TGTGCCACCAGTACAGGGGCCTATGGCTACACCTTC. Amino acid sequence: CATSTGAYGYTF.

This clone was observed once. The chain uses TRBV4-2 and TRBJ2-1; 8 nucleotides align to TRBD2. V lost 6 bases, J lost 8 bases, and 9 bases stayed unmatched. The germline CDR1 and CDR2 sequences are LGHNA and YNFKEQ. CDR3 size: 14 residues. The CDR3 is CASSGGPGRDEQFF. The CDR3 nucleotides read TGTGCCAGCAGTGGGGGCCCCGGGAGGGATGAGCAGTTCTTC.

The rearrangement uses TRBV19 and TRBJ1-1; 7 bases line up with TRBD1. V was clipped by 7 bases and J by 13 bases; unmatched bases: 0. Per germline, CDR1 LNHDA and CDR2 SQIVND (reference sequence). The CDR3 has 8 amino acids. The CDR3 sequence is CASTGGFF. The CDR3 DNA follows: TGTGCCAGTACAGGGGGTTTCTTT.

This chain connects TRBV19 to TRBJ2-7; 9 bases map to TRBD1. The CDR3 has 14 residues. Trimming cost V 6 bases and J 3 bases; bases outside gene matches: 6. Germline CDR1 is LNHDA and CDR2 is SQIVND (reference sequence). The CDR3 DNA reads TGTGCCAGTAGCTCGGGACAGGGATTCTACGAGCAGTACTTC. It encodes CASSSGQGFYEQYF. Full variable domain (missing parts from reference TRBV19 and TRBJ2-7): DGGITQSPKYLFRKEGQNVTLSCEQNLNHDAMYWYRQDPGQGLRLIYYSQIVNDFQKGDIAEGYSVSREKKESFPLTVTSAQKNPTAFYLCASSSGQGFYEQYFGPGTRLTVT.

J is TRBJ1-1 and V is TRBV7-9; 7 nucleotides line up with TRBD1. V lost 4 bases, J lost 5 bases, and 4 bases stayed unmatched. Germline V gives CDR1 SEHNR, CDR2 FQNEAQ (reference sequence). This CDR3 has 13 residues. CDR3 in amino acids: CASSSTGATEAFF. The CDR3 DNA sequence: TGTGCCAGCAGCTCTACAGGGGCTACTGAAGCTTTCTTT.